A single sample is the source of the 27 T cell receptor beta chains below, sequenced in a study of identical twins (TCRdb year 2016). To prepare the library, 5' RACE was applied. Instrument on record: Illumina HiSeq 2000. TCRdb took the public reads, trimmed them with fastp at Q25, ran MiXCR for clone calling and kept in-frame beta chains. Here each entry gathers all rows of one CDR3 protein and keeps the most common genes and DNA. The sample profile shows around 510,000 distinct CDR3 sequences; 13% to 15% of them were found once. Clones ranked in the top ten supply about 0.94% of the sample. The data were also submitted as part of a second study, on yellow fever vaccine responses in identical twins.

The sequenced material came from CD4+ T cells sorted from blood. The receptors were gathered from a woman between 18 and 29 years old in good health.

This clonotype was counted many times. The chain employs TRBV24-1 and TRBJ2-2; weak D call: TRBD2 (6 bases). Germline-derived CDR1 and CDR2 are KGHDR and SFDVKD. The CDR3 has 17 residues. Trimming cost V 0 bases and J 4 bases, with 14 bases left between them. The CDR3 here is CATSDLSGPGVTGELFF. The CDR3 DNA follows: TGTGCCACCAGTGATTTGAGCGGGCCCGGGGTCACCGGGGAGCTGTTTTTT.

This clonotype was counted at least ten times. The chain joins TRBV29-1 to TRBJ2-4, with a weak D call TRBD1 (6 bases). CDR1 and CDR2 from the germline V gene are SQVTM and ANQGSEA. The ends were cut back, 0 bases at V and 0 bases at J, with 12 bases in the middle. The CDR3 runs to 16 residues. CDR3 in DNA: TGCAGCGTTGAAGAATGGGCAGGGGTAGCCAAAAACATTCAGTACTTC. Its protein is CSVEEWAGVAKNIQYF. Using reference TRBV29-1 and TRBJ2-4 for the parts outside the CDR3, the full variable domain is SAVISQKPSRDICQRGTSLTIQCQVDSQVTMMFWYRQQPGQSLTLIATANQGSEATYESGFVIDKFPISRPNLTFSTLTVSNMSPEDSSIYLCSVEEWAGVAKNIQYFGAGTRLSVL.

This clonotype was recorded a few times. This chain uses TRBV7-2 with TRBJ2-1; maybe TRBD2 (7 bases). The V gene's germline CDR1 is SGHTA and CDR2 FQGNSA. CDR3 size: 15 residues. The V and J ends lost 6 bases and 9 bases respectively, with 21 bases between them. CDR3: CASSSPRRGRSEQFF. As DNA, the CDR3 is TGTGCCAGCAGTTCTCCCCGGCGGGGGCGCAGTGAGCAGTTCTTC.

This chain links TRBV5-1 with TRBJ2-5; D is tentatively TRBD1 or TRBD2 (5 bases each). V lost 7 bases to trimming and J lost 5 bases, with 18 bases between them. In germline, CDR1 is SGHRS, CDR2 YFSETQ. The CDR3 consists of 14 residues. CDR3 sequence reads: CASRYRDQDETQYF. In nucleotides, the CDR3 is TGCGCCAGCCGGTACCGGGACCAGGACGAGACCCAGTACTTC.

The chain has TRBV2 and TRBJ2-1; D might be TRBD1 (5 bases). The CDR3 is made up of 13 amino acids. The ends were cut back, 7 bases at V and 3 bases at J, with 10 bases in the middle. Per the germline V gene, CDR1 is SNHLY and CDR2 is FYNNEI. CDR3 nucleotides: TGTGCCAGCAATGTTAGGGGCTACAATGAGCAGTTCTTC. Protein sequence: CASNVRGYNEQFF.

V is TRBV2 and J is TRBJ2-5; tentative D call: TRBD2 (6 bases). This CDR3 has 16 amino acids. V lost 4 bases and J 3 bases, leaving 18 bases between the germline ends. CDR1 SNHLY and CDR2 FYNNEI come from the germline V gene. CDR3 DNA: TGTGCCAGCAGTGGAGACTTGCGGGACCTGGAAGAGACCCAGTACTTC. Protein product: CASSGDLRDLEETQYF. Full variable domain (outside the CDR3, taken from reference TRBV2 and TRBJ2-5): EPEVTQTPSHQVTQMGQEVILRCVPISNHLYFYWYRQILGQKVEFLVSFYNNEISEKSEIFDDQFSVERPDGSNFTLKIRSTKLEDSAMYFCASSGDLRDLEETQYFGPGTRLLVL.

As for this clonotype: A read error may produce the germline difference seen at one junction end. The CDR3 spells CASSPGREGETQYF. CDR3 nucleotides: TGTGCTAGCAGCCCGGGCCGAGAGGGGGAGACCCAGTACTTC. This chain joins TRBV7-7 and TRBJ2-5, with D possibly being TRBD1 or TRBD2 (5 bases each). The germline V gene encodes CDR1 SSHAT and CDR2 FNYEAQ (reference sequence). The CDR3 runs 14 residues.

This clonotype was counted a few times. J is TRBJ2-5 and V is TRBV12-3 or TRBV12-4, with D perhaps TRBD1 (5 bases). CDR3 length equals 14 residues. V was trimmed by 5 bases and J by 5 bases, leaving 15 bases between them. This CDR3 reads CASSKRSGWETQYF. CDR3 nucleotide sequence: TGTGCCAGCAGTAAAAGGTCAGGGTGGGAGACCCAGTACTTC.

This clonotype was seen many times. This rearrangement joins TRBV7-2 to TRBJ1-5; possibly TRBD1 for D (6 bases). Trimming took 3 bases from V and 7 from J, leaving 10 bases between them. Germline values: CDR1 SGHTA, CDR2 FQGNSA. This CDR3 has 13 amino acids. The CDR3 bases are TGTGCCAGCAGCTTGGGGGGCAGCCAGCCCCAGCATTTT. It encodes CASSLGGSQPQHF. Complete variable domain (other parts from reference TRBV7-2 and TRBJ1-5): GAGVSQSPSNKVTEKGKDVELRCDPISGHTALYWYRQSLGQGLEFLIYFQGNSAPDKSGLPSDRFSAERTGGSVSTLTIQRTQQEDSAVYLCASSLGGSQPQHFGDGTRLSIL.

This clonotype was seen many times. This chain joins TRBV6-6 and TRBJ2-2, with 9 positions matching TRBD1. CDR3 length equals 18 residues. Germline loops: CDR1 MNHNY, CDR2 SVGAGI (reference sequence). Trimming at V came to 6 bases and at J to 6 bases, leaving 17 bases not matched to a gene. The CDR3 spells CASSHYLGQGYSPGELFF. Here the CDR3 DNA reads TGTGCCAGCAGCCACTACCTGGGACAGGGATACAGCCCCGGGGAGCTGTTTTTT.

This clonotype was picked up many times. This rearrangement joins TRBV28 to TRBJ1-6; the D gene is possibly TRBD1 (6 bases). V was shortened by 7 bases and J by 8 bases, with 15 bases between the two germline ends. The CDR3 spans 14 residues. CDR1 and CDR2 (germline): MDHEN, SYDVKM. The CDR3: CASTQGLLDSPLHF. The CDR3 nucleotides are TGTGCCAGCACCCAGGGGTTGTTGGATTCACCCCTCCACTTT.

The rearrangement links TRBV12-3 or TRBV12-4 to TRBJ1-2; D is uncertain. The CDR3 sequence is 15 residues long. V gave up 1 base and J gave up 7 bases, with 16 bases separating them. The CDR3 nucleotides read TGTGCCAGCAGTTTAGGACGGACGCAGCTGGGTGGCTACACCTTC. It is translated as CASSLGRTQLGGYTF.

The chain has TRBV5-1 and TRBJ1-2; TRBD1 might be the D (5 bases). Trimming took off 2 bases at V and 4 bases at J, with 9 bases between the two ends. CDR3 length: 13 residues. CDR1 and CDR2 (germline): SGHRS, YFSETQ. Written as DNA, the CDR3 is TGCGCCAGCAGCTTCGACAGTTCCTATGGCTACACCTTC. Translating it yields CASSFDSSYGYTF.

This clonotype was seen at least ten times. In nucleotides, the CDR3 is TGTGCCAGCAGTTTAGGAGGGCCGGGCGAGCAGTACTTC. It encodes CASSLGGPGEQYF. The J gene is TRBJ2-7, the V gene TRBV12-3 or TRBV12-4; a weak D match, TRBD2 (5 bases). V lost 1 base, J lost 6 bases, and 10 bases lay in between. This CDR3 has 13 residues.

This clonotype was counted between two and nine times. The chain employs TRBV20-1 and TRBJ1-5; D unclear. This CDR3 contains 18 residues. Trimming stripped 3 bases from V and 2 bases from J, with 23 bases between. The germline CDR1 and CDR2 sequences are DFQATT and SNEGSKA (reference sequence). The CDR3 coding sequence is TGCAGTGCTAGTATCGGTCCAGATGGAGGATACGGCAATCAGCCCCAGCATTTT. Translated: CSASIGPDGGYGNQPQHF.

The table lists this clonotype with many counts. The chain uses TRBV5-1 and TRBJ2-2; D may be TRBD2 (5 bases). With 3 bases removed from V and 1 base from J, the gap between germline ends came to 7 bases. Germline CDR1 and CDR2: SGHRS and YFSETQ. The CDR3 loop spans 14 amino acids. The CDR3 spells CASSSRENTGELFF. The CDR3 DNA follows: TGCGCCAGCAGCTCTCGGGAGAACACCGGGGAGCTGTTTTTT. Combining the CDR3 with reference TRBV5-1 and TRBJ2-2 gives the whole variable domain KAGVTQTPRYLIKTRGQQVTLSCSPISGHRSVSWYQQTPGQGLQFLFEYFSETQRNKGNFPGRFSGRQFSNSRSEMNVSTLELGDSALYLCASSSRENTGELFFGEGSRLTVL.

The gene calls are TRBV21-1 and TRBJ2-3; TRBD2, the D gene given by the table, was not confirmed from the DNA. TRBV21-1 corresponds to a pseudogene. The CDR3 spans 14 residues. DNA of the CDR3: TGTGCCAGCAGCAAAGGGAGGCCGGCAGATACGCAGTATTTT. It is translated as CASSKGRPADTQYF.

This clonotype was seen only a few times. The chain employs TRBV7-2 and TRBJ2-1; D ambiguous. The CDR3 contains 13 residues. CDR1 and CDR2 (germline): SGHTA, FQGNSA. Trimming shortened V by 5 bases and J by 5 bases, and 10 bases separated the two germline ends. CDR3 sequence: CASSLRPDNEQFF. The CDR3 coding sequence is TGTGCCAGCAGCCTAAGACCCGACAATGAGCAGTTCTTC.

Concerning this clonotype: The germline gene is not matched at one end of the junction; a read error may be the cause. The chain employs TRBV3-1 and TRBJ2-5; a possible D gene is TRBD1 (6 bases). Germline CDR1 and CDR2: LGHDT and YNNKEL (reference sequence). The CDR3 has 12 residues. This CDR3 is CASSQDEQGPHF. DNA of the CDR3: TGTGCCAGCAGCCAAGATGAACAGGGTCCTCACTTC.

This clonotype occurred a few times. The V call is TRBV20-1, the J call TRBJ1-1; 7 bases line up with TRBD1. The CDR3 length is 14 residues. The germline V gene encodes CDR1 DFQATT and CDR2 SNEGSKA (reference sequence). V was pared by 6 bases and J by 0 bases, with 7 bases of the junction left unmatched. The CDR3 DNA follows: TGCAGTGCGAGAATAGACAGGGTGAACACTGAAGCTTTCTTT. Translated, it gives CSARIDRVNTEAFF.

The chain recombines TRBV7-6 with TRBJ2-1, with D possibly matching TRBD2 (6 bases). The CDR3 sequence is 15 residues long. Trimming stripped 5 bases from V and 7 bases from J, with 18 bases between. CDR1 SGHVS and CDR2 FNYEAQ come from the germline V gene. The CDR3: CASSTREPSVNEQFF. DNA for the CDR3: TGTGCCAGCAGCACCCGAGAACCTAGCGTTAATGAGCAGTTCTTC.

This clonotype appeared a few times. The chain is built from TRBV11-1 and TRBJ2-2; perhaps TRBD2 as D (6 bases). The CDR3 runs 18 residues. Trimming removed 3 bases at V and 2 bases at J, with 19 bases between. Per germline, CDR1 SGHAT and CDR2 FQDESV (reference sequence). The CDR3 is CASSFLAGTSRNTGELFF. As DNA, the CDR3 is TGTGCCAGCAGCTTCCTTGCGGGGACCAGTAGAAACACCGGGGAGCTGTTTTTT.

The chain is built from TRBV3-1 and TRBJ2-1; D perhaps matches TRBD1 (5 bases). Germline loops: CDR1 LGHDT, CDR2 YNNKEL (reference sequence). V dropped 11 bases and J dropped 4 bases, with 24 bases sitting between them. The CDR3 is 16 amino acids. The CDR3: CASSQQVPWTYNEQFF. CDR3 in DNA: TGTGCCTCCAGCCAGCAGGTCCCTTGGACATACAATGAGCAGTTCTTC.

The chain links TRBV4-3 to TRBJ2-7; D gene ambiguous. V was pared by 1 base and J by 4 bases, with 8 bases between. Per the germline V gene, CDR1 is LGHNA and CDR2 is YSLEER. The length of the CDR3 is 13 residues. The CDR3 nucleotides are TGCGCCAGCAGCCAAGTAGTTTTATACGAGCAGTACTTC. Translation gives CASSQVVLYEQYF.

The chain has TRBV10-3 and TRBJ2-3; TRBD2 matches at 12 bases. The CDR3 spans 15 residues. With 5 bases clipped from V and 5 bases from J, the junction kept 5 bases outside the gene matches. The germline gives CDR1 ENHRY, CDR2 SYGVKD. The CDR3 nucleotides are TGTGCCATCAGTCCTAGCGGGGGGGTAGGAGATACGCAGTATTTT. It is translated as CAISPSGGVGDTQYF.

This clonotype was recorded at least ten times. The rearrangement links TRBV12-3 or TRBV12-4 to TRBJ2-7; 13 bases align to TRBD2. With 6 bases clipped from V and 5 bases from J, the junction kept 7 bases outside the gene matches. The CDR3 totals 15 residues. The CDR3 loop is CASRAGLAGVHEQYF. CDR3 in DNA: TGTGCCAGCAGAGCCGGACTAGCGGGGGTGCACGAGCAGTACTTC.

The genes are TRBV3-1 and TRBJ2-1, with D perhaps matching TRBD2 (5 bases). Trimming shortened V by 7 bases and J by 7 bases, and 17 bases separated the two germline ends. CDR1 is LGHDT, CDR2 YNNKEL, per germline (reference sequence). The CDR3 is 14 residues long. The CDR3 DNA follows: TGTGCCAGCACCCGAGACCCCGGGGTTAATGAGCAGTTCTTC. Translation gives CASTRDPGVNEQFF.